A selection of T cell receptor beta chains follows, all from one sample in a study of vaccination effects on CD4 cells after COVID-19. Assay: immunoSEQ multiplex PCR; the TCRdb copy retains only in-frame clones and omits some. The sample records around 30,000 clones, around three fifths being singletons. Antigens of these TCRs are unknown. The sample was CD4+ T cells from PBMCs cultured with SARS-CoV-2 spike peptides, taken after COVID-19 vaccination. All receptors come from a human donor who received a COVID-19 vaccine. Each CDR3 is given with its conserved first and last residue. A D gene is named only where the DNA matches it firmly. A clone size is listed for some rows: how often the clone was seen (once, few, many), or a class if it is expanded.

. . TRBJ1-5 TRBV23-1 TGCGCCAGGAAAATGGGGGGGGCGAGCAATCAGCCCCAGCATTTT CARKMGGASNQPQHF
. once TRBJ2-7 TRBV3-1/TRBV3-2 TGTGCCAGCAGCCAATGGGGGCCGCCGAGCTCCTACGAGCAGTACTTC CASSQWGPPSSYEQYF
. . TRBJ1-2 TRBV11-2 TGTGCCAGCAGCTTTGAAGGGAATGGCTACACCTTC CASSFEGNGYTF
. . TRBJ1-2 TRBV2 TGTGCCAGCAGAAGGAGAGGGACTCAGGGCTACACCTTC CASRRRGTQGYTF
. few TRBJ1-3 TRBV5-1 TGCGCCAGCAGCTTAGAGGGGCTCAGTGGAAACACCATATATTTT CASSLEGLSGNTIYF
TRBD2 few TRBJ2-7 TRBV5-4 TGTGCCAGCAGTTGGTCAGCGGGGGGGTTATACGAGCAGTACTTC CASSWSAGGLYEQYF
. . TRBJ2-3 TRBV5-1 TGCGCCAGCAGCTTGGCTCAGGTCTTAGGTACGCAGTATTTT CASSLAQVLGTQYF
TRBD1 . TRBJ2-3 TRBV2 TGTGCCAGCAGGATCCTACAGGGGGGTATAGATACGCAGTATTTT CASRILQGGIDTQYF
. once TRBJ2-5 TRBV6-5 TGTGCCAGCAGTTACCGGCTGGGAGAGACCCAGTACTTC CASSYRLGETQYF
. . TRBJ1-5 TRBV2 TGTGCCACCAGCCGGGACCCCGACGAGCAGCCCCAGCATTTT CATSRDPDEQPQHF
. few TRBJ1-5 TRBV19 TGTGCCAGTAGTGGGCACCCTTATAGCAATCAGCCCCAGCATTTT CASSGHPYSNQPQHF
TRBD2 medium-sized TRBJ2-1 TRBV15 TGTGCCACCAGCAGACCGGCCAGCGGGAAGGGCAATGAGCAGTTCTTC CATSRPASGKGNEQFF
TRBD1 . TRBJ2-7 TRBV4-1 TGCGCCAGCAGCCAGGGGACAGGGGCCCCCAGCTCCTACGAGCAGTACTTC CASSQGTGAPSSYEQYF
. . TRBJ2-2 TRBV11-2 TGTGCCAGCAGTTTAATAGTTGGGAACGGGGAGCTGTTTTTT CASSLIVGNGELFF
. . TRBJ1-3 TRBV6-5 TGTGCCAGCAGTTACTATCCCGGGGGCTCTGGAAACACCATATATTTT CASSYYPGGSGNTIYF
. few TRBJ1-5 TRBV6-1 TGTGCCAGCAGTGAAGGGCCGGGACAAACCCCGAATCAGCCCCAGCATTTT CASSEGPGQTPNQPQHF
TRBD1 . TRBJ1-2 TRBV5-8 TGTGCCAGCAGCTTGCCCTACGGGGACAGGGGGTTTTACGGGGGCTATGGCTACACCTTC CASSLPYGDRGFYGGYGYTF
. few TRBJ2-2 TRBV10-1 TGCGCCAGCAGTGAAAGGCAGGGTGGGACCGGGGAGCTGTTTTTT CASSERQGGTGELFF
. . TRBJ2-3 TRBV7-7 TGTGCCAGCAGCTTGACGGGGTCGGGTTCAGATACGCAGTATTTT CASSLTGSGSDTQYF
TRBD1 . TRBJ2-7 TRBV30 TGTGCCTGGAGCAAGGACAGGGCCCGCGAGCAGTACTTC CAWSKDRAREQYF
. . TRBJ1-5 TRBV6-5 TGTGCCAGCAGCCTACAGGGCCTAAATCAGCCCCAGCATTTT CASSLQGLNQPQHF
. . TRBJ1-1 TRBV7-2 TGTGCCAGCAGCCCCGGAAGTCCAAGGACTGAAGCTTTCTTT CASSPGSPRTEAFF
TRBD1 few TRBJ1-1 TRBV5-4 TGTGCCAGCAGCTTGAGCACACAGGGGCTCACTGAAGCTTTCTTT CASSLSTQGLTEAFF
. . TRBJ2-3 TRBV27 TGTGCCAGCAGAGGATTCAGGGTTGCCACAGATACGCAGTATTTT CASRGFRVATDTQYF
. few TRBJ1-1 TRBV10-1 TGCGCCAGCAGAGCATCACAGGGAATGAACACTGAAGCTTTCTTT CASRASQGMNTEAFF
. . TRBJ2-1 TRBV11-2 TGTGCCAGCAGCTTCCAACCGGGACTTTCCTACAATGAGCAGTTCTTC CASSFQPGLSYNEQFF
. . TRBJ2-3 TRBV19 TGTGCCAGTAGTATATTCGAGGGGGGATTAGATACGCAGTATTTT CASSIFEGGLDTQYF
. . TRBJ2-5 TRBV24-1 TGTGCCACCAGTGATGTAACAGGTACCCAAGAGACCCAGTACTTC CATSDVTGTQETQYF
. few TRBJ1-1 TRBV5-1 TGCGCCAGCAGCTTGGGGGCAGGGGACACTGAAGCTTTCTTT CASSLGAGDTEAFF
. . TRBJ1-6 TRBV18 TGTGCCAGCTCACCGGTGGGGGGGGCGACGAATTCACCCCTCCACTTT CASSPVGGATNSPLHF
TRBD1 once TRBJ2-1 TRBV7-9 TGTGCCAGCAGCCCCTTCGGGGACAGAGACAATGAGCAGTTCTTC CASSPFGDRDNEQFF
. . TRBJ2-7 TRBV29-1 TGCAGCGTTCTAAGCGGGCCCGCCTACGAGCAGTACTTC CSVLSGPAYEQYF
TRBD2 . TRBJ2-3 TRBV27 TGTGCCAGCAAGCGGGGGGGCACAGATACGCAGTATTTT CASKRGGTDTQYF
TRBD2 . TRBJ2-1 TRBV6-6 TGTGCCAGCAGATTGACTAGCGGGAGTAACAATGAGCAGTTCTTC CASRLTSGSNNEQFF
. . TRBJ1-1 TRBV5-1 TGCGCCAGCAGCTCCGAGACAGGCACTGAAGCTTTCTTT CASSSETGTEAFF
. . TRBJ1-2 TRBV21-1 TGTGCCAGCAGCTCGCTCAGGGAAATAGGTAACTATGGCTACACCTTC CASSSLREIGNYGYTF
. . TRBJ1-1 TRBV3-1/TRBV3-2 TGTGCCACGCGCCACCGGGGGCCGAACACTGAAGCTTTCTTT CATRHRGPNTEAFF
TRBD1 . TRBJ1-3 TRBV6-4 TGTGCCACGCTCGGACAGGGGAGTGGAAACACCATATATTTT CATLGQGSGNTIYF
. . TRBJ2-7 TRBV3-1/TRBV3-2 TGTGCCAGCAGCCCCTTTCGGCAGACAAGTTACGAGCAGTACTTC CASSPFRQTSYEQYF
. few TRBJ1-1 TRBV11-2 TGTGCCAGCAGCTTACAACAGACTGAAGCTTTCTTT CASSLQQTEAFF
. . TRBJ2-3 TRBV5-6 TGTGCCAGCAGCTGGGAACGGGATACGCAGTATTTT CASSWERDTQYF
TRBD2 . TRBJ2-1 TRBV10-3 TGTGCCATCCGGGATAGCGGGAGCTCCTACAATGAGCAGTTCTTC CAIRDSGSSYNEQFF
TRBD1 . TRBJ2-1 TRBV14 TGTGCCAGCAGCCAATCGGACAGGGCCTTATACAATGAGCAGTTCTTC CASSQSDRALYNEQFF
TRBD2 . TRBJ2-1 TRBV19 TGTGCCAGTAGTGGGTGGCGGGAGGGCAATGAGCAGTTCTTC CASSGWREGNEQFF
. . TRBJ1-1 TRBV2 TGTGCCAGCAGTAGGGGACCCATGAACACTGAAGCTTTCTTT CASSRGPMNTEAFF
. . TRBJ2-3 TRBV5-4 TGTGCCAGCAGCTTGGCCTCCTTGATGGGAAGCACAGATACGCAGTATTTT CASSLASLMGSTDTQYF
TRBD2 . TRBJ2-7 TRBV3-1/TRBV3-2 TGTGCCAGCAGCCAAGATCTGCTAGCGGGGACATCCTACGAGCAGTACTTC CASSQDLLAGTSYEQYF
. . TRBJ2-7 TRBV6-5 TGTGCCAGCAGGCGGGACGGCCTAACCTACGAGCAGTACTTC CASRRDGLTYEQYF
TRBD2 . TRBJ2-1 TRBV11-2 TGTGCCAGCAGCAAAATAGCGGGAAACTACAATGAGCAGTTCTTC CASSKIAGNYNEQFF
TRBD1 . TRBJ1-4 TRBV7-2 TGTGCCAGCAGCTTAGTAGGGGGCTCAACTAATGAAAAACTGTTTTTT CASSLVGGSTNEKLFF
TRBD1 . TRBJ2-3 TRBV7-2 TGTGCCAGCAGCTCGATCCACACAGGGGGTACGCAGTATTTT CASSSIHTGGTQYF
. . TRBJ1-1 TRBV7-9 TGTGCCAGCAGCTTCTCCGGACGAAACACTGAAGCTTTCTTT CASSFSGRNTEAFF
TRBD1 . TRBJ2-2 TRBV27 TGTGCCAGCAGAGGCAGGACAGGGGGAAACACCGGGGAGCTGTTTTTT CASRGRTGGNTGELFF
TRBD2 . TRBJ2-4 TRBV10-2 TGCGCCAGCAGTGAGGGAGTGGGAGCGGGAGGGGCCAAAAACATTCAGTACTTC CASSEGVGAGGAKNIQYF
TRBD1 . TRBJ2-5 TRBV6-5 TGTGCCAGCAGTCAGCGACAGGGTTGGGTAGAGACCCAGTACTTC CASSQRQGWVETQYF
TRBD1 . TRBJ1-2 TRBV2 TGTGCCAGCAGGGGACAGGGGGCATTAGGCTACACCTTC CASRGQGALGYTF
. . TRBJ2-7 TRBV18 TGTGCCAGCTCACTAAGTTCGACTATCAGACCCTACGAGCAGTACTTC CASSLSSTIRPYEQYF
. . TRBJ2-7 TRBV9 TGTGCCAGCAGCCCCCGGGCTAGTTTCGCCGAGCAGTACTTC CASSPRASFAEQYF